This T cell receptor (beta chain) was sequenced in a study of CD8 T cells in ankylosing spondylitis. The sample holds many counts of this clonotype. V was pared by 2 bases and J by 0 bases, with 10 bases between. There are 15 residues in the CDR3. CDR1 and CDR2 (germline): SGHRS, YFSETQ. TCRdb re-called the 5' RACE reads through MiXCR, storing one row per CDR3 protein. The sample has 220,000 or so distinct CDR3 sequences, under 12% seen once; the top ten hold roughly a fifth. The clonotype was recovered from a male donor with ankylosing spondylitis or in good health (not recorded which). V and J are TRBV5-1 and TRBJ2-3; D call uncertain. Sequencing input: blood, either unsorted or a sorted T cell fraction (not recorded which). This CDR3 is CASSFGQQSTDTQYF. The CDR3 coding sequence is TGCGCCAGCAGCTTCGGGCAGCAAAGCACAGATACGCAGTATTTT.